A single sample gave rise to the 16 T cell receptor beta chains below, sequenced in a study of shared clonotypes between healthy human individuals. Clones were sequenced by immunoSEQ multiplex PCR, and TCRdb holds only the in-frame ones, with some missing. This sample has under 1,900,000 clones, with approximately 98.5% found just once. Sequencing was carried out using naive CD4+ T cells sorted from blood. Subset defined: CD45RA+ positively selected. The receptors here all came from a man aged 25 to 40 in good health.

CDR3 residues: CASSRTRYEQYF. The CDR3 region has the DNA TGTGCCAGCAGCCGAACTAGGTACGAGCAGTACTTC. The rearrangement links TRBV14 to TRBJ2-7; D might be TRBD2 (5 bases). CDR3 length: 12 residues. Trimming pared 4 bases from V and 4 bases from J, leaving 8 bases between. Germline CDR1 is SGHDN and CDR2 is FVKESK.

This sequence joins TRBV5-1 and TRBJ2-7, with TRBD1 identical over 11 bases. The CDR3 contains 15 residues. Per germline, CDR1 SGHRS and CDR2 YFSETQ. V lost 3 bases to trimming and J lost 3 bases; unmatched junction nucleotides: 5. CDR3 in amino acids: CASSSGQGANYEQYF. The CDR3 nucleotides read TGCGCCAGCAGCTCCGGACAGGGGGCGAACTACGAGCAGTACTTC.

The chain couples TRBV28 to TRBJ2-5; D is possibly TRBD1 or TRBD2 (7 bases each). Per germline, CDR1 MDHEN and CDR2 SYDVKM. The V end was cut by 5 bases, the J end by 5 bases, with 15 bases between. This CDR3 spans 14 amino acids. The CDR3 here is CASSIPRGGETQYF. The CDR3, as DNA: TGTGCCAGCAGTATCCCCAGGGGGGGGGAGACCCAGTACTTC. The whole variable domain, filled in from reference TRBV28 and TRBJ2-5, reads DVKVTQSSRYLVKRTGEKVFLECVQDMDHENMFWYRQDPGLGLRLIYFSYDVKMKEKGDIPEGYSVSREKKERFSLILESASTNQTSMYLCASSIPRGGETQYFGPGTRLLVL.

The chain combines TRBV5-1 with TRBJ2-1; possibly TRBD2 for D (5 bases). The V gene lost 2 bases and the J gene lost 8 bases, with 14 bases spanning the gap. CDR1 and CDR2 from the germline V gene are SGHRS and YFSETQ. The CDR3 loop spans 14 amino acids. The CDR3 protein is CASSFGGRVDEQFF. CDR3 sequence (DNA): TGCGCCAGCAGCTTTGGTGGGAGAGTCGATGAGCAGTTCTTC.

This sequence joins TRBV6-1 and TRBJ2-5, with D perhaps given as TRBD1 or TRBD2 (6 bases each). The CDR3 has 15 amino acids. V lost 6 bases and J 5 bases, leaving 19 bases between the germline ends. Germline assignment: CDR1 MNHNS and CDR2 SASEGT. CDR3 DNA: TGTGCCAGCAGGGAGGGGGGAACTTCTTGGGAGACCCAGTACTTC. Translated, it gives CASREGGTSWETQYF.

This chain connects TRBV7-9 to TRBJ2-7; perhaps TRBD2 as D (6 bases). The germline gives CDR1 SEHNR, CDR2 FQNEAQ (reference sequence). Trimming took off 3 bases at V and 2 bases at J, with 14 bases between the two ends. The CDR3 sequence is 15 residues long. The CDR3 DNA is TGTGCCAGCAGCTTGGGTCCCACGGGGGCCTACGAGCAGTACTTC. The encoded protein is CASSLGPTGAYEQYF. The whole variable domain, remainder taken from reference TRBV7-9 and TRBJ2-7, is DTGVSQNPRHKITKRGQNVTFRCDPISEHNRLYWYRQTLGQGPEFLTYFQNEAQLEKSRLLSDRFSAERPKGSFSTLEIQRTEQGDSAMYLCASSLGPTGAYEQYFGPGTRLTVT.

This chain uses TRBV5-5 with TRBJ1-5; D may be TRBD1 (6 bases). This CDR3 is 14 amino acids long. V lost 0 bases and J 5 bases, leaving 9 bases between the germline ends. Germline CDR1 is SGHKS and CDR2 is YYEKEE (reference sequence). CDR3 in DNA: TGTGCCAGCAGCTTGGCCAGGGGAGATCAGCCCCAGCATTTT. Translated: CASSLARGDQPQHF.

The chain joins TRBV2 to TRBJ2-3; D is perhaps TRBD2 (6 bases). This CDR3 is built from 15 residues. The germline V and J ends were trimmed by 8 bases and 2 bases, with 17 bases remaining between them. Per germline, CDR1 SNHLY and CDR2 FYNNEI. The CDR3 protein is CASGTPGDPTDTQYF. CDR3 DNA: TGTGCCAGCGGAACCCCGGGGGACCCCACAGATACGCAGTATTTT.

The chain links TRBV14 to TRBJ2-3; unclear D gene. Germline V gene data show CDR1 as SGHDN and CDR2 as FVKESK. The CDR3 extends over 12 amino acids. V shed 6 bases and J shed 4 bases, with 8 bases lying between them. CDR3 region: CASSRGADTQYF. The CDR3 DNA sequence: TGTGCCAGCAGTCGAGGAGCAGATACGCAGTATTTT.

This chain uses TRBV11-2 with TRBJ2-7; 10 bases match TRBD2. The CDR3 covers 16 residues. Germline V lookup: CDR1 SGHAT, CDR2 FQNNGV. V trimming: 6 bases; J trimming: 5 bases; junction bases outside the gene matches: 13. The CDR3 spells CASRPRGASGRHEQYF. Here the CDR3 DNA reads TGTGCCAGCAGACCCCGGGGGGCTAGCGGGAGACACGAGCAGTACTTC. The full variable domain, completed using reference TRBV11-2 and TRBJ2-7, is EAGVAQSPRYKIIEKRQSVAFWCNPISGHATLYWYQQILGQGPKLLIQFQNNGVVDDSQLPKDRFSAERLKGVDSTLKIQPAKLEDSAVYLCASRPRGASGRHEQYFGPGTRLTVT.

The rearrangement links TRBV5-6 to TRBJ1-2; D is undetermined. The V and J ends lost 2 bases and 6 bases respectively, with 11 bases between them. The length of the CDR3 is 13 residues. Germline V gene lookup returns CDR1 SGHDT and CDR2 YYEEEE. The CDR3 protein is CASSFPLSDGYTF. CDR3 nucleotides: TGTGCCAGCAGCTTTCCGCTGAGCGATGGCTACACCTTC.

The chain couples TRBV15 to TRBJ2-7; D gene uncertain. Germline CDR1 and CDR2: LNHNV and YYDKDF (reference sequence). This CDR3 is built from 14 residues. V lost 0 bases to trimming and J lost 3 bases, with 9 bases between them. The CDR3 DNA follows: TGTGCCACCAGCAGAGATTGGCCGGGCTACGAGCAGTACTTC. It encodes CATSRDWPGYEQYF.

This sequence joins TRBV27 and TRBJ2-7, with D possibly matching TRBD1 (6 bases). V was clipped by 7 bases and J by 2 bases, with 21 bases between them. The CDR3 extends over 16 amino acids. Germline V gene sequence: CDR1 MNHEY, CDR2 SMNVEV (reference sequence). For the CDR3, the DNA is TGTGCCAGCAACCCCCAGGGGCGAATGGCCCCCTACGAGCAGTACTTC. This translates into CASNPQGRMAPYEQYF.

The rearrangement links TRBV10-3 to TRBJ2-5, with D perhaps TRBD2 (6 bases). Germline CDR1 and CDR2: ENHRY and SYGVKD. Trimming cost V 0 bases and J 0 bases, with 17 bases left between them. This CDR3 has 18 residues. DNA of the CDR3: TGTGCCATCAGTGAGTCGGGGACTCCAGGAGGATACCAAGAGACCCAGTACTTC. Translating gives CAISESGTPGGYQETQYF.

This clone is a singleton in its sample. The rearrangement uses TRBV5-1 and TRBJ2-1; D perhaps matches TRBD1 (7 bases). Trimming removed 5 bases from V and 7 bases from J, with 13 bases in between. Germline loops: CDR1 SGHRS, CDR2 YFSETQ. The length of the CDR3 is 13 residues. CDR3 coding DNA: TGCGCCAGCAGGCAGCAGGGGGGTAATGAGCAGTTCTTC. Amino acid sequence: CASRQQGGNEQFF.

The chain recombines TRBV2 with TRBJ1-3; TRBD1 is a possible D gene (5 bases). The CDR3 sequence is 15 residues long. Germline assignment: CDR1 SNHLY and CDR2 FYNNEI. Between the trimmed V and J ends, which lost 7 bases and 1 base, there was a span of 14 bases. The DNA for the CDR3 is TGTGCCAGCAAACCCGCCGGGGGGTCTGGAAACACCATATATTTT. Translating it yields CASKPAGGSGNTIYF.